This is a list of T cell receptor beta chains from one sample in a study of T-cell reconstitution after alpha-beta-depleted transplantation in children. TCRdb reprocessed the PCR reads with MiXCR, giving one entry per CDR3 protein. This sample has around 240,000 distinct CDR3 sequences, with about 9.6% found just once. Sequencing was performed on PBMCs from the stem cell graft donor, taken from the stem cell graft. These TCRs come from a human donor who donated a stem cell graft to a child with SCID. Both conserved end residues are part of each CDR3. The D gene is left open where the match is weak. Not all rows give a size; the values are once, few, many and, for expanded clones, a class.

d_gene | abundance | j_gene | v_gene | CDR3aa | CDR3nt
TRBD1 | many | TRBJ1-6 | TRBV6-5 | CASSLTGASLHF | TGTGCCAGCAGCCTGACAGGGGCCTCCCTCCACTTT
TRBD1 | few | TRBJ1-5 | TRBV6-5 | CASSYSNRGQPQHF | TGTGCCAGCAGTTACTCGAACAGGGGTCAGCCCCAGCATTTT
NA | many | TRBJ2-5 | TRBV5-1 | CASSLESDLQETQYF | TGCGCCAGCAGCTTGGAAAGTGACCTTCAAGAGACCCAGTACTTC
NA | many | TRBJ1-4 | TRBV4-1 | CASSQGVGQTKKLFF | TGCGCCAGCAGCCAGGGCGTGGGGCAGACGAAAAAACTGTTTTTT
NA | NA | TRBJ1-1 | TRBV20-1 | CSASKSRNTEAFF | TGCAGTGCCTCGAAAAGCAGGAACACTGAAGCTTTCTTT
NA | many | TRBJ1-2 | TRBV12-3/TRBV12-4 | CASSGRDKNYGYTF | TGTGCCAGCAGTGGCCGGGACAAGAACTATGGCTACACCTTC
NA | many | TRBJ2-7 | TRBV20-1 | CSARNGGTYEQYF | TGCAGTGCTAGAAACGGAGGGACCTACGAGCAGTACTTC
NA | many | TRBJ2-4 | TRBV5-1 | CASSLLAGPKNIQYF | TGCGCCAGCAGCTTGCTGGCAGGGCCCAAAAACATTCAGTACTTC
NA | many | TRBJ1-5 | TRBV6-2/TRBV6-3 | CASSYGHFNQPQHF | TGTGCCAGCAGTTACGGGCACTTCAATCAGCCCCAGCATTTT
NA | NA | TRBJ2-5 | TRBV27 | CASSSGGAETQYF | TGTGCCAGCAGTTCCGGGGGTGCAGAGACCCAGTACTTC
TRBD2 | many | TRBJ2-3 | TRBV7-2 | CASSFLGSGATDTQYF | TGTGCCAGCAGCTTTTTGGGTAGCGGGGCCACAGATACGCAGTATTTT
NA | many | TRBJ1-5 | TRBV28 | CASSLSPGAGQPQHF | TGTGCCAGCAGTTTATCCCCAGGGGCTGGTCAGCCCCAGCATTTT
NA | many | TRBJ1-1 | TRBV15 | CATSRERGGWVTEAFF | TGTGCCACCAGCAGAGAACGGGGGGGTTGGGTCACTGAAGCTTTCTTT
NA | many | TRBJ1-1 | TRBV5-1 | CASSHQLGDEAFF | TGCGCCAGCAGCCACCAGCTAGGGGATGAAGCTTTCTTT
TRBD2 | many | TRBJ2-3 | TRBV15 | CATSARTSGGADTQYF | TGTGCCACCAGCGCGCGGACTAGCGGGGGGGCAGATACGCAGTATTTT
NA | NA | TRBJ1-5 | TRBV2 | CASSEVSTNQPQHF | TGTGCCAGCAGTGAAGTGAGCACCAATCAGCCCCAGCATTTT
TRBD1 | many | TRBJ2-3 | TRBV18 | CASSPGTGGDTQYF | TGTGCCAGCTCACCCGGGACAGGGGGCGATACGCAGTATTTT
NA | many | TRBJ2-7 | TRBV27 | CASSHTTLYEQYF | TGTGCCAGCAGCCACACGACCCTCTACGAGCAGTACTTC
NA | many | TRBJ2-7 | TRBV29-1 | CSVVGRGGYEQYF | TGCAGCGTTGTGGGCAGGGGGGGCTACGAGCAGTACTTC
NA | many | TRBJ1-1 | TRBV5-1 | CASSLGVYWNTEAFF | TGCGCCAGCAGCTTGGGCGTTTACTGGAACACTGAAGCTTTCTTT
NA | many | TRBJ1-2 | TRBV20-1 | CSASRTQTNGYTF | TGCAGTGCTAGTCGCACACAAACGAATGGCTACACCTTC
TRBD1 | many | TRBJ2-7 | TRBV29-1 | CSVVRDRSDYEQYF | TGCAGCGTTGTAAGGGACAGGTCGGACTACGAGCAGTACTTC